The 15 T cell receptor beta chains below come from one sample, sequenced in a study of response to subunit inactivated influenza vaccine. TCRdb used MiXCR to reprocess the RT-PCR reads, holding one entry per CDR3 protein. Here the sample spans about 520,000 distinct CDR3 sequences, 25% being singletons. This specimen consisted of CD4+ T cells sorted from PBMCs, obtained more than 4 days after vaccination. Receptor source: a man in his forties or fifties who received an inactivated influenza vaccine.

V and J are TRBV7-2 and TRBJ2-3; 7 bases are a match to TRBD1. The germline CDR1 and CDR2 sequences are SGHTA and FQGNSA. The CDR3 sequence is 15 residues long. J was trimmed by 1 base and V by 5 bases; bases with no gene match: 6. The CDR3 loop reads CASSVRQGGTDTQYF. The DNA for the CDR3 is TGTGCCAGCAGCGTCAGACAGGGTGGCACAGATACGCAGTATTTT. Drawing the rest from reference TRBV7-2 and TRBJ2-3, the complete variable domain is GAGVSQSPSNKVTEKGKDVELRCDPISGHTALYWYRQSLGQGLEFLIYFQGNSAPDKSGLPSDRFSAERTGGSVSTLTIQRTQQEDSAVYLCASSVRQGGTDTQYFGPGTRLTVL.

This clonotype was counted a single time. The chain carries TRBV20-1 and TRBJ2-4; 9 positions match TRBD1. Germline loops: CDR1 DFQATT, CDR2 SNEGSKA (reference sequence). The ends lost 6 bases at V and 7 bases at J; junction bases unmatched: 4. This CDR3 is 12 amino acids long. The DNA of the CDR3 is TGCAGTGCCACCGACAGGGGGAACATTCAGTACTTC. Protein product: CSATDRGNIQYF.

This clonotype showed up just a few times. The J gene is TRBJ2-1, the V gene TRBV10-2; 8 nucleotides align to TRBD2. Per the germline V gene, CDR1 is WSHSY and CDR2 is SAAADI. CDR3 size: 17 residues. The J segment lost 2 bases and the V segment lost 6 bases, leaving 12 bases of the junction unmatched. The CDR3 nucleotides are TGCGCCAGCAGGAGTGTGTCCGCGGGGGGAACCTACAATGAGCAGTTCTTC. Its translation: CASRSVSAGGTYNEQFF.

This clonotype turned up a few times. V gene TRBV20-1 combines with J gene TRBJ1-5; a possible D gene is TRBD1 (5 bases). Germline CDR1 is DFQATT and CDR2 is SNEGSKA (reference sequence). Trimming took 0 bases from V and 3 from J, leaving 12 bases between them. The CDR3 contains 15 residues. The DNA for the CDR3 is TGCAGTGCTAGAGATTCAGGGATCTTCAATCAGCCCCAGCATTTT. Protein: CSARDSGIFNQPQHF.

This clonotype was seen a few times. The chain links TRBV5-4 to TRBJ2-5; D might be TRBD1 (6 bases). CDR1 and CDR2 from the germline V gene are SGHNT and YYREEE (reference sequence). The CDR3 totals 15 residues. The V end was cut by 3 bases, the J end by 3 bases, with 15 bases between. This CDR3 reads CASSSEAQGEETQYF. CDR3 nucleotide sequence: TGTGCCAGCAGCTCGGAGGCACAGGGAGAAGAGACCCAGTACTTC.

This chain links TRBV7-2 with TRBJ2-1, with 8 bases fitting TRBD2. Unmatched junction bases numbered 10, after V lost 3 bases and J lost 6 bases. CDR1 is SGHTA, CDR2 FQGNSA, per germline. The CDR3 runs 16 residues. CDR3 in amino acids: CASSFWAGGFRNEQFF. DNA of the CDR3: TGTGCCAGCAGCTTCTGGGCGGGAGGTTTCCGCAATGAGCAGTTCTTC.

This clonotype came up many times. V usage is TRBV20-1 and J usage is TRBJ2-5; 9 positions match TRBD2. CDR1 and CDR2 (germline): DFQATT, SNEGSKA (reference sequence). This CDR3 spans 14 amino acids. V lost 1 base and J lost 4; bases outside the gene matches: 4. This CDR3 is CSARGLAGRETQYF. CDR3 coding DNA: TGCAGTGCTAGAGGGCTAGCGGGGCGAGAGACCCAGTACTTC.

This chain uses TRBV7-2 with TRBJ2-1; 10 bases match TRBD1. Germline CDR1 reads SGHTA; CDR2 reads FQGNSA. CDR3 length equals 15 residues. V lost 3 bases to trimming and J lost 8 bases; unmatched junction nucleotides: 7. The CDR3 DNA is TGTGCCAGCAGCTTCGACAGGGGGCGCTTTTATGAGCAGTTCTTC. Encoded protein: CASSFDRGRFYEQFF.

This clonotype was recorded a few times. The gene calls are TRBV7-2 and TRBJ2-3; the match to TRBD1 covers 10 bases. Trimming cost V 5 bases and J 6 bases; bases outside gene matches: 8. In germline, CDR1 is SGHTA, CDR2 FQGNSA. This CDR3 has 15 residues. In nucleotides, the CDR3 is TGTGCCAGCAGCCCCCGACAGGGGGCGCAGGATACGCAGTATTTT. Translation gives CASSPRQGAQDTQYF.

The chain couples TRBV20-1 to TRBJ2-1; 11 bases line up with TRBD2. V dropped 3 bases and J dropped 5; count of bases not matched to a gene: 3. The CDR3 length is 14 residues. The germline gives CDR1 DFQATT, CDR2 SNEGSKA (reference sequence). CDR3 amino acids: CSASGTSGNNEQFF. CDR3 sequence (DNA): TGCAGTGCTAGCGGGACTAGCGGAAACAATGAGCAGTTCTTC.

The table lists this clonotype with a few counts. J is TRBJ2-1 and V is TRBV12-3 or TRBV12-4; no definite D call. The CDR3 is made up of 14 amino acids. The V end was cut by 6 bases, the J end by 3 bases, with 12 bases between. In DNA, the CDR3 is TGTGCCAGCAGCCTTTCGCGGATCTACAATGAGCAGTTCTTC. This sequence encodes CASSLSRIYNEQFF.

This clonotype was counted between two and nine times. The chain joins TRBV20-1 to TRBJ1-1; no clear D gene. V was pared by 7 bases and J by 12 bases, with 21 bases between. Germline V CDR1 and CDR2: DFQATT, SNEGSKA (reference sequence). The length of the CDR3 is 12 residues. This chain's CDR3 is CSEGLSTELPFF. CDR3 sequence (DNA): TGCAGTGAGGGTCTCTCCACAGAGTTACCTTTCTTT.

This clonotype was picked up one time. The J gene is TRBJ2-2, the V gene TRBV6-1, with 8 bases fitting TRBD1. CDR1 MNHNS and CDR2 SASEGT come from the germline V gene. Losses at the gene ends were 6 bases for V and 6 bases for J; bases not matched to a gene: 6. This CDR3 comprises 14 residues. The CDR3 DNA follows: TGTGCCAGCAGCCTGACAGGGGCTGCCGGGGAGCTGTTTTTT. Amino acids: CASSLTGAAGELFF.

In this sample, this clonotype turned up a few times. The chain combines TRBV7-6 with TRBJ2-1; 10 bases line up with TRBD2. Germline-derived CDR1 and CDR2 are SGHVS and FNYEAQ. This CDR3 spans 17 amino acids. Trimming at V came to 4 bases and at J to 4 bases, leaving 10 bases not matched to a gene. The CDR3 coding sequence is TGTGCCAGCAGCTCGTGGACTAGCGGACCTATGTACAATGAGCAGTTCTTC. Encoded protein: CASSSWTSGPMYNEQFF.

A few counts support this clonotype. The rearrangement joins TRBV9 to TRBJ2-1, with 9 bases identical to TRBD2. Germline V lookup: CDR1 SGDLS, CDR2 YYNGEE. The junction had 8 bases not matched to a gene; V was cut back by 0 bases and J by 4 bases. This CDR3 contains 17 residues. CDR3 region: CASSVGAGGRHYNEQFF. The DNA for the CDR3 is TGTGCCAGCAGCGTAGGCGCGGGAGGGCGTCATTACAATGAGCAGTTCTTC.